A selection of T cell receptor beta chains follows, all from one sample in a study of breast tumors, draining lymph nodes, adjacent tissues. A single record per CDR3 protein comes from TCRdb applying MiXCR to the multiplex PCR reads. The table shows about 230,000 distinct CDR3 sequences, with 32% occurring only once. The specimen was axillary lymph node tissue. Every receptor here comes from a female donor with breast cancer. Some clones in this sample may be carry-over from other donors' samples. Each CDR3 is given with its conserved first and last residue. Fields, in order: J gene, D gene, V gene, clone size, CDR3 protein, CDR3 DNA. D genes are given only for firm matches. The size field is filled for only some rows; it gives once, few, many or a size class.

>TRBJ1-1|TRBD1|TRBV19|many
CASRIGTAPEAFF
TGTGCCAGTAGGATTGGGACAGCCCCTGAAGCTTTCTTT
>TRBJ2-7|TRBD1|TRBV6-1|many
CASSRPDRASYEQYF
TGTGCCAGCAGTAGGCCGGACAGGGCGTCCTACGAGCAGTACTTC
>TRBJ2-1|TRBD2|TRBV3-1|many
CASSQVAGWGNEQFF
TGTGCCAGCAGCCAAGTAGCGGGGTGGGGGAATGAGCAGTTCTTC
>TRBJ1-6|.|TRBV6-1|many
CASRAGSENSPLHF
TGTGCCAGCAGAGCCGGGAGCGAAAATTCACCCCTCCACTTT
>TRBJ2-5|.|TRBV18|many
CASSPPLGRGETQYF
TGTGCCAGCTCACCACCGTTGGGCAGAGGCGAGACCCAGTACTTC
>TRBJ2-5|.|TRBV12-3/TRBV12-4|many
CASSFAGTGSQTQYF
TGTGCCAGCAGTTTCGCGGGTACGGGGTCCCAGACCCAGTACTTC
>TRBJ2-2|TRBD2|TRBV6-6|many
CASSYKRENGELFF
TGTGCCAGCAGTTATAAGCGGGAGAACGGGGAGCTGTTTTTT
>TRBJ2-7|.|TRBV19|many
CASSTGRREQYF
TGTGCCAGTAGTACCGGACGGCGGGAGCAGTACTTC
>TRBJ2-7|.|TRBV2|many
CASRRGVGVSYEQYF
TGTGCCAGCAGAAGGGGGGTGGGAGTCTCCTACGAGCAGTACTTC
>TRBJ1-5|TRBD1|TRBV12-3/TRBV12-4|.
CASSLDRPPQHF
TGTGCCAGCAGTTTGGACAGGCCGCCCCAGCATTTT
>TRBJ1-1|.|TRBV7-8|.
CASSLWGREAFF
TGTGCCAGCAGCTTATGGGGCAGAGAAGCTTTCTTT